These 29 T cell receptor beta chains share one sample of origin, sequenced in a study of cytomegalovirus exposure and HLA in healthy donors. Both 60 Vbeta primers and 13 Jbeta primers went into the PCR. Clones were read by immunoSEQ multiplex PCR, and TCRdb kept only the in-frame ones, dropping some. This sample has about 100,000 clones, with roughly a tenth found just once. The sequencing input was PBMCs. The receptors stem from a man aged 40-49 years in good health and CMV-seropositive.

In its sample, this clone was seen a few times. The V call is TRBV7-2, the J call TRBJ2-5; no clear D gene. Trimming stripped 1 base from V and 3 bases from J, with 9 bases between. This CDR3 region has 14 residues. Germline assignment: CDR1 SGHTA and CDR2 FQGNSA. In nucleotides, the CDR3 is TGTGCCAGCAGCTTAGGGCATCGTAAAGAGACCCAGTACTTC. This sequence encodes CASSLGHRKETQYF.

The chain is built from TRBV15 and TRBJ1-1; TRBD1 matches 9 bases. The CDR3 length is 14 residues. CDR1 is LNHNV and CDR2 is YYDKDF in the germline V gene (reference sequence). The J segment lost 3 bases and the V segment lost 5 bases, leaving 4 bases of the junction unmatched. CDR3 in amino acids: CATSATGGDTEAFF. CDR3 coding DNA: TGTGCCACCAGCGCGACAGGGGGGGACACTGAAGCTTTCTTT.

This clone came up a few times. This chain connects TRBV15 to TRBJ2-7; no definite D call. Trimming removed 0 bases at V and 2 bases at J, with 8 bases between. This CDR3 has 14 residues. The germline gives CDR1 LNHNV, CDR2 YYDKDF (reference sequence). The CDR3 loop is CATSREGSTYEQYF. CDR3 DNA sequence: TGTGCCACCAGCAGAGAGGGCAGTACCTACGAGCAGTACTTC.

In this sample, this clone turned up a few times. The chain employs TRBV7-9 and TRBJ1-2; D remains unclear. This CDR3 is built from 12 residues. Looked up from germline, CDR1 is SEHNR and CDR2 is FQNEAQ (reference sequence). V lost 1 base and J 8 bases, leaving 8 bases between the germline ends. CDR3 sequence (DNA): TGTGCCAGCAGCTTAGGAGAGGAGGGCTACACCTTC. It translates to CASSLGEEGYTF.

The chain employs TRBV14 and TRBJ1-4; 9 bases fit TRBD1. Germline V gives CDR1 SGHDN, CDR2 FVKESK. Trimming at V came to 4 bases and at J to 8 bases, leaving 8 bases not matched to a gene. This CDR3 is built from 15 residues. The CDR3 spells CASSRVGTGIEKLFF. DNA for the CDR3: TGTGCCAGCAGCCGGGTCGGGACAGGGATCGAAAAACTGTTTTTT.

The J gene is TRBJ1-1, the V gene TRBV19; TRBD1 aligns across 8 bases. This CDR3 is 12 amino acids long. J gave up 6 bases and V 11 bases, and 8 bases lay outside the gene matches. Germline V gene data show CDR1 as LNHDA and CDR2 as SQIVND (reference sequence). CDR3 DNA: TGTGCCTGCGGGACAGGAGTGGCTGAAGCTTTCTTT. Protein sequence: CACGTGVAEAFF.

Comments on this clone: In the same sample, other DNA sequences code for this CDR3. The genes are TRBV4-2 and TRBJ2-7, with 11 bases fitting TRBD2. This CDR3 has 15 amino acids. Germline CDR1 and CDR2: LGHNA and YNFKEQ. Trimming took 0 bases from V and 3 from J; bases not matched to a gene: 1. The CDR3: CASSQETSGSYEQYF. CDR3 DNA: TGTGCCAGCAGCCAAGAAACTAGCGGGAGCTACGAGCAGTACTTC.

This clone came up a few times. The V and J genes are TRBV28 and TRBJ1-3; D remains unclear. This CDR3 comprises 12 residues. With 6 bases removed from V and 2 bases from J, the gap between germline ends came to 5 bases. The germline V gene has CDR1 MDHEN and CDR2 SYDVKM. The CDR3, as DNA: TGTGCCAGCAGGGTAGCTGGAAACACCATATATTTT. Its translation is CASRVAGNTIYF.

This clone was counted between two and nine times. The chain uses TRBV19 and TRBJ2-2, with TRBD2 matching over 13 bases. Germline V CDR1 and CDR2: LNHDA, SQIVND (reference sequence). The V and J ends lost 8 bases and 5 bases, in that order; junction bases with no gene match: 5. The CDR3 extends over 15 amino acids. The CDR3 region has the DNA TGTGCCAGTGCGGGACTAGCGGGAATTACCGGGGAGCTGTTTTTT. Translation: CASAGLAGITGELFF.

The rearrangement links TRBV7-8 to TRBJ2-7; possible D gene TRBD2, 6 bases. The germline V gene has CDR1 SGHVS and CDR2 FQNEAQ. This CDR3 is 15 amino acids long. V was pared by 4 bases and J by 0 bases, with 13 bases between. CDR3 amino acids: CASSSSGLGSYEQYF. CDR3 sequence (DNA): TGTGCCAGCAGCTCAAGCGGGTTAGGCTCCTACGAGCAGTACTTC.

This clone was seen a handful of times. CDR3 in amino acids: CASRLGLDNTDTQYF. The DNA of the CDR3 is TGTGCCAGCAGACTGGGACTAGATAACACAGATACGCAGTATTTT. The chain is built from TRBV5-6 and TRBJ2-3; 8 nucleotides agree with TRBD2. Germline trimming cut 5 bases from V and 2 bases from J; bases unmatched to any gene: 7. CDR1 is SGHDT and CDR2 is YYEEEE in the germline V gene. This CDR3 contains 15 residues.

This clone was picked up a small number of times. This chain connects TRBV28 to TRBJ2-7, with 10 bases fitting TRBD1. The junction had 3 bases not matched to a gene; V was cut back by 3 bases and J by 4 bases. Per germline, CDR1 MDHEN and CDR2 SYDVKM. The CDR3 totals 14 residues. In DNA form, the CDR3 reads TGTGCCAGCAGTTTGGGGACAGGGGTATACGAGCAGTACTTC. Amino acid sequence: CASSLGTGVYEQYF.

This clone was seen more than once but under ten times. The chain carries TRBV5-1 and TRBJ2-5; D possibly corresponds to TRBD1 (5 bases). The CDR3 is made up of 14 amino acids. Germline lookup yields CDR1 SGHRS and CDR2 YFSETQ. V lost 4 bases to trimming and J lost 2 bases, with 12 bases between them. The CDR3 DNA sequence: TGCGCCAGCAGCGGAGCAGGGATACAAGAGACCCAGTACTTC. It specifies CASSGAGIQETQYF. Together with reference TRBV5-1 and TRBJ2-5, the CDR3 gives the full variable domain: KAGVTQTPRYLIKTRGQQVTLSCSPISGHRSVSWYQQTPGQGLQFLFEYFSETQRNKGNFPGRFSGRQFSNSRSEMNVSTLELGDSALYLCASSGAGIQETQYFGPGTRLLVL.

This clone was recorded a few times. This chain uses TRBV28 with TRBJ2-7; 9 bases map to TRBD1. This CDR3 is built from 15 residues. V lost 6 bases and J lost 1; bases outside the gene matches: 7. CDR1 is MDHEN and CDR2 is SYDVKM in the germline V gene. The CDR3 DNA sequence: TGTGCCAGCAGCTTGTTGGACAGGGGATCCTACGAGCAGTACTTC. The encoded protein is CASSLLDRGSYEQYF.

The J gene is TRBJ2-7, the V gene TRBV6-4, with TRBD2 matching over 9 bases. Germline V CDR1 and CDR2: MRHNA, SNTAGT. V shed 4 bases and J 5 bases; nucleotides not matched to a gene: 9. The CDR3 runs 15 residues. This CDR3 is CASSAGRTSVHEQYF. The CDR3 region has the DNA TGTGCCAGCAGTGCCGGGAGGACTAGCGTCCACGAGCAGTACTTC.

The V call is TRBV6-6, the J call TRBJ1-2; D is possibly TRBD1 (5 bases). Germline assignment: CDR1 MNHNY and CDR2 SVGAGI (reference sequence). V dropped 5 bases and J dropped 6 bases, with 10 bases sitting between them. The CDR3 is 12 amino acids. CDR3 nucleotide sequence: TGTGCCAGCAGTCCCACGGGGGATGGCTACACCTTC. Translation gives CASSPTGDGYTF.

This clone occurred a few times. V usage is TRBV4-3 and J usage is TRBJ2-1; 10 nucleotides agree with TRBD2. V lost 2 bases, J lost 4 bases, and 5 bases stayed unmatched. The CDR3 is 16 residues long. CDR1 and CDR2 (germline): LGHNA, YSLEER. CDR3 in amino acids: CASSQTGTSVYNEQFF. DNA for the CDR3: TGCGCCAGCAGCCAAACCGGGACTAGCGTATACAATGAGCAGTTCTTC.

This clone was counted at least ten times. This sequence joins TRBV29-1 and TRBJ1-1; 8 positions match TRBD1. Trimming removed 7 bases from V and 7 bases from J; junction bases left unmatched: 8. The CDR3 runs to 12 residues. The germline CDR1 and CDR2 sequences are SQVTM and ANQGSEA. CDR3: CSAYGTGGEAFF. CDR3 DNA sequence: TGCAGCGCCTACGGGACAGGAGGTGAAGCTTTCTTT.

The gene calls are TRBV29-1 and TRBJ1-4; TRBD1 matches 8 bases. The CDR3 is made up of 18 amino acids. V shed 5 bases, J shed 0 bases, and the junction held 14 bases outside the gene matches. Germline assignment: CDR1 SQVTM and CDR2 ANQGSEA. Here the CDR3 DNA reads TGCAGCGTTTGGACAGGGATGGGGGCCAATGCAACTAATGAAAAACTGTTTTTT. It translates to CSVWTGMGANATNEKLFF.

V usage is TRBV28 and J usage is TRBJ1-1, with a possible D match to TRBD1 (5 bases). V lost 8 bases, J lost 5 bases, and 15 bases lay in between. Germline V gives CDR1 MDHEN, CDR2 SYDVKM. CDR3 length: 13 amino acids. The CDR3 coding sequence is TGTGCCAGCCCTCCGGCAGGGATAACTGAAGCTTTCTTT. This codes for CASPPAGITEAFF.

V and J are TRBV15 and TRBJ1-2; no definite D call. The CDR3 has 12 amino acids. Trimming cost V 0 bases and J 6 bases, with 5 bases left between them. The germline CDR1 and CDR2 sequences are LNHNV and YYDKDF (reference sequence). CDR3 amino acids: CATSRDQDGYTF. DNA for the CDR3: TGTGCCACCAGCAGAGATCAGGATGGCTACACCTTC. Based on the CDR3 plus reference TRBV15 and TRBJ1-2, the full variable domain is DAMVIQNPRYQVTQFGKPVTLSCSQTLNHNVMYWYQQKSSQAPKLLFHYYDKDFNNEADTPDNFQSRRPNTSFCFLDIRSPGLGDTAMYLCATSRDQDGYTFGSGTRLTVV.

V gene TRBV9 combines with J gene TRBJ2-1; D is unresolved. The CDR3 extends over 13 amino acids. CDR1 SGDLS and CDR2 YYNGEE come from the germline V gene. The germline V and J ends were trimmed by 2 bases and 4 bases, with 7 bases remaining between them. The CDR3 here is CASSVELYNEQFF. In DNA, the CDR3 is TGTGCCAGCAGCGTTGAACTATACAATGAGCAGTTCTTC.

This clone is deemed medium-sized. The chain carries TRBV6-1 and TRBJ1-1; perhaps TRBD1 as D (5 bases). The CDR3 is 15 residues long. V lost 1 base, J lost 5 bases, and 14 bases lay in between. Germline V gene sequence: CDR1 MNHNS, CDR2 SASEGT. CDR3 in amino acids: CASSEGDGGWTEAFF. The CDR3 DNA follows: TGTGCCAGCAGTGAAGGGGATGGGGGGTGGACTGAAGCTTTCTTT.

The chain carries TRBV5-1 and TRBJ2-7; 10 bases match TRBD2. The CDR3 contains 15 residues. V was pared by 0 bases and J by 4 bases, with 4 bases of the junction left unmatched. Germline V lookup: CDR1 SGHRS, CDR2 YFSETQ. The CDR3 reads CASSLDKREGYEQYF. For the CDR3, the DNA is TGCGCCAGCAGCTTGGATAAGCGGGAGGGATACGAGCAGTACTTC.

V and J are TRBV9 and TRBJ2-2; D perhaps matches TRBD1 (6 bases). Germline lookup yields CDR1 SGDLS and CDR2 YYNGEE. V was shortened by 3 bases and J by 6 bases, with 9 bases between the two germline ends. This CDR3 contains 13 residues. CDR3 protein: CASSAYRAGELFF. The CDR3 nucleotides are TGTGCCAGCAGCGCTTACAGGGCCGGGGAGCTGTTTTTT.

V is TRBV4-1 and J is TRBJ2-2, with a weak D call TRBD2 (5 bases). Trimming left V 1 base short and J 5 bases short, with 8 bases between. Germline CDR1 is MGHRA and CDR2 is YSYEKL. The CDR3 is made up of 14 amino acids. In DNA, the CDR3 is TGCGCCAGCAGCCAAGGAGGGTATACCGGGGAGCTGTTTTTT. This sequence encodes CASSQGGYTGELFF.

This clone was found a few times. The J gene is TRBJ1-1, the V gene TRBV11-3; 8 bases map to TRBD1. The J segment lost 3 bases and the V segment lost 6 bases, leaving 6 bases of the junction unmatched. Looked up from germline, CDR1 is SGHNT and CDR2 is YENEEA. There are 14 residues in the CDR3. CDR3 nucleotides: TGTGCCAGCAGATCTCAGGGGGCGGACACTGAAGCTTTCTTT. It yields the protein CASRSQGADTEAFF.

The table lists this clone with a few counts. The V gene is TRBV5-1, the J gene TRBJ2-7; maybe TRBD2 (5 bases). The V gene lost 5 bases and the J gene lost 2 bases, with 17 bases spanning the gap. There are 15 residues in the CDR3. CDR1 and CDR2 from the germline V gene are SGHRS and YFSETQ. CDR3 region: CASREETGTPYEQYF. In nucleotides, the CDR3 is TGCGCCAGCAGAGAGGAAACGGGAACACCCTACGAGCAGTACTTC.

This sequence joins TRBV29-1 and TRBJ1-1, with D uncertain. Germline lookup yields CDR1 SQVTM and CDR2 ANQGSEA. The V gene lost 4 bases and the J gene lost 5 bases, with 17 bases spanning the gap. CDR3 size: 14 residues. The CDR3 loop is CSVARGGRNTEAFF. In DNA, the CDR3 is TGCAGCGTTGCCCGGGGAGGGCGGAATACTGAAGCTTTCTTT.